The rows below give T cell receptor beta chains drawn from one sample of a study of T cell responses to AZD1222 COVID-19 vaccine. Some clones are missing from TCRdb's copy, which holds only in-frame ones; the method was immunoSEQ multiplex PCR. The data show approximately 160,000 clones, around 92% seen once. The specimen comprised peripheral blood, sampled 28 days after the second AZD1222 dose. The source is an adult who received the AZD1222 COVID-19 vaccine. Each CDR3 is given with its conserved first and last residue. The order of the fields is D gene, J gene, V gene, clone size, CDR3 DNA, CDR3 protein. D genes are given only for firm matches. For some rows the clone size is stated as once, few or many, or as a class when expanded; others skip it.

. | TRBJ1-2 | TRBV10-3 | . | TGTGCCATCAGTGAGACCCGGGAGGGCGAGAGAAACTATGGCTACACCTTC | CAISETREGERNYGYTF
TRBD2 | TRBJ2-2 | TRBV4-1 | . | TGCGCCAGCAGCCTCCAAGCCACTAGCGGGGGGGCTGGCACCGGGGAGCTGTTTTTT | CASSLQATSGGAGTGELFF
TRBD1 | TRBJ1-1 | TRBV4-2 | . | TGTGCCAGCAGCCAACCCGACAGGGACGGCCGTGAAGCTTTCTTT | CASSQPDRDGREAFF
TRBD1 | TRBJ1-1 | TRBV2 | . | TGTGCCAGCAGGGAGGGGACAGGAGCCACTGAAGCTTTCTTT | CASREGTGATEAFF
. | TRBJ1-4 | TRBV4-1 | . | TGCGCCAGCACCCAAGTGGGGGTCACTAATGAAAAACTGTTTTTT | CASTQVGVTNEKLFF
TRBD1 | TRBJ1-2 | TRBV7-9 | . | TGTGCCAGCAGTTGGGGAACAGGGGCTATGGTTGGCTACACCTTC | CASSWGTGAMVGYTF
. | TRBJ1-4 | TRBV19 | . | TGTGCCAGTAGTATCCATCCAGGTAGGGCAACTAATGAAAAACTGTTTTTT | CASSIHPGRATNEKLFF
. | TRBJ1-4 | TRBV5-4 | few | TGTGCCAGCGCGACGGACGGGAATGAAAAACTGTTTTTT | CASATDGNEKLFF
. | TRBJ1-5 | TRBV7-6 | once | TGTGCCAGCAGCCTGGGAGGAAGGATGGGGCTTTATAGCAATCAGCCCCAGCATTTT | CASSLGGRMGLYSNQPQHF
. | TRBJ2-7 | TRBV6-5 | . | TGTGCCAGCAGGTTCCGGGACACCTACGAGCAGTACTTC | CASRFRDTYEQYF
. | TRBJ2-2 | TRBV27 | . | TGTGCCAGCAGTTACGACCAGGGCACCGGGGAGCTGTTTTTT | CASSYDQGTGELFF
. | TRBJ1-3 | TRBV6-5 | . | TGTGCCAGCAGTTACTCGGGTCCAGGGAACACCATATATTTT | CASSYSGPGNTIYF
. | TRBJ1-1 | TRBV30 | . | TGTGCCTGGAGTTTGGTGATGACCCGGAACACTGAAGCTTTCTTT | CAWSLVMTRNTEAFF
TRBD1 | TRBJ2-7 | TRBV6-5 | . | TGTAGTTCGAGGAGGACAGGGGCCCTCTACGAGCAGTACTTC | CSSRRTGALYEQYF
. | TRBJ1-2 | TRBV2 | . | TGTGCCAGCAGTGCGAGTACAGCTAACTATGGCTACACCTTC | CASSASTANYGYTF
. | TRBJ1-2 | TRBV2 | . | TGTGCCAGCAGTGTACAGGGAAGAGATGGCTACACCTTC | CASSVQGRDGYTF
. | TRBJ1-2 | TRBV5-4 | . | TGTGCCAGCCACCCTGATCTTTCCCTGAACTATGGCTACACCTTC | CASHPDLSLNYGYTF
. | TRBJ2-1 | TRBV6-5 | . | TGTGCCAGCAGCACCCTTCCCGATGAGCAGTTCTTC | CASSTLPDEQFF
. | TRBJ1-2 | TRBV15 | few | TGTGCCACCAGCAATCCCAATCTAGTCTATGGCTACACCTTC | CATSNPNLVYGYTF
. | TRBJ2-3 | TRBV7-6 | . | TGTGCCAGCAGCTTAGCGGGGGGGGCCTTCACAGATACGCAGTATTTT | CASSLAGGAFTDTQYF
TRBD1 | TRBJ2-1 | TRBV7-9 | . | TGTGCCAGCAGCGATACACAGGGGGCCCCCTACAATGAGCAGTTCTTC | CASSDTQGAPYNEQFF
TRBD1 | TRBJ1-1 | TRBV28 | . | TGTGCCAGCAGTTTGTCCGGGACAGGGGGCGCGAACACTGAAGCTTTCTTT | CASSLSGTGGANTEAFF
. | TRBJ1-5 | TRBV21-1 | . | TGTGCCAGCAGACAGGGTCAGCCCCAGCATTTT | CASRQGQPQHF
. | TRBJ1-1 | TRBV12-3/TRBV12-4 | . | TGTGCCAGCAGTTTATTGGGGGCTAATGCTTTCTTT | CASSLLGANAFF
TRBD1 | TRBJ1-2 | TRBV6-5 | . | TGTGCCAGCGGCCTCCAACAGGGGAGGCACTATGGCTACACCTTC | CASGLQQGRHYGYTF
TRBD1 | TRBJ2-5 | TRBV19 | few | TGTGCCAGTAGTTCCTGGGACAGGTTTGAGACCCAGTACTTC | CASSSWDRFETQYF
. | TRBJ2-1 | TRBV7-9 | . | TGTGCCAGCAGCTCGCGGGGTTATGAGCAGTTCTTC | CASSSRGYEQFF
. | TRBJ2-7 | TRBV10-2 | once | TGCGCCAGCAGAGGGTTCTCCAACTACGAGCAGTACTTC | CASRGFSNYEQYF
. | TRBJ1-1 | TRBV18 | once | TGTGCCAGCTCACCAGGACAGCTCATGAACACTGAAGCTTTCTTT | CASSPGQLMNTEAFF